Below are 2 T cell receptor beta chains sequenced from a single sample in a study of tumor-infiltrating lymphocytes in primary liver carcinoma. Taking about 17-32 mg of unsorted bulk tissue, the authors co-extracted RNA and DNA. Starting from around 500 ng of total RNA, TCR beta cDNA was produced with a primer in the constant region. Three nested multiplex PCR rounds of slightly modified ARM-PCR generated TCR beta libraries. In the first two PCR rounds, TRBV1-TRBV30 forward primers were paired with a C-beta reverse primer, and each round lasted around 10 cycles. TCRdb processed the multiplex PCR reads anew with MiXCR; each CDR3 protein has one entry. Of about 66,000 distinct CDR3 sequences in the sample, over 60% were seen once. Sequences were obtained from liver tumor tissue from sampling region 4. Subset given: tumor region T4, right-lateral pole. The source of these receptors is a man between 40 and 49 years old with primary liver carcinoma and hepatitis B virus infection.

Many counts were recorded for this clonotype. This chain connects TRBV11-2 to TRBJ2-5; the D is unclear. Trimming shortened V by 2 bases and J by 5 bases, and 15 bases separated the two germline ends. This CDR3 is built from 15 residues. In germline, CDR1 is SGHAT, CDR2 FQNNGV. CDR3: CASSLTPHDGETQYF. In DNA form, the CDR3 reads TGTGCCAGCAGCTTAACCCCCCATGACGGGGAGACCCAGTACTTC.

Concerning this clonotype itself: The junction shows a germline mismatch at one end, possibly a read error. V and J are TRBV4-1 and TRBJ2-7; either TRBD1 or TRBD2 may supply D (5 bases each). The CDR3 is made up of 14 amino acids. Germline CDR1 is MGHRA and CDR2 is YSYEKL. The CDR3 loop is CASSLDGTSYEQYF. The CDR3 DNA reads TGCGCCAGCAGCCTAGACGGGACCTCCTATGAGCAGTACTTC.